This T cell receptor beta chain came from a study of blood T cell repertoires in COVID-19. Study summary: Both acute and convalescent COVID-19 samples were obtained from the United States, Italy and Spain.

This CDR3 comprises 19 residues. Individuals drawn from around 25 US areas were about 18 to 100 years old. Original data processing: It was from reference gene primer amplification that nucleated cell counts were estimated. Clones were sequenced by immunoSEQ multiplex PCR, and TCRdb holds only the in-frame ones, with some missing. V and J calls and clone size are copied from that table; D and trimming were computed from the DNA. Of about 200,000 clones listed, around 82% are singletons. This TCR was recovered from a woman aged 55-69 years with acute COVID-19. Sequencing was done on a sample of PBMCs or T cells enriched from blood (not recorded which). The rearrangement joins TRBV21-1 to TRBJ2-2; the DNA was not compared with TRBD2, the D call given in the table. TRBV21-1 has pseudogene status. CDR3 in amino acids: CASSGYYFRREYNTGELFF. In DNA form, the CDR3 reads TGTGCCAGCAGCGGGTACTACTTTAGGAGGGAATATAACACCGGGGAGCTGTTTTTT.